This entry lists 11 T cell receptor beta chains sequenced from one sample in a study of radiotherapy plus CTLA-4 blockade in lung cancer. The assay was immunoSEQ multiplex PCR, and TCRdb's table has in-frame clones only and misses some. The profile shows tens of thousands of clones, about 80% of them singletons. The specimen was peripheral blood, collected from a patient treated with radiotherapy plus ipilimumab. The origin of the receptors is a human donor with non-small cell lung cancer who had a complete response to radiotherapy plus ipilimumab.

V usage is TRBV19 and J usage is TRBJ1-2; no reliable D call. The CDR3 runs to 13 residues. Germline loops: CDR1 LNHDA, CDR2 SQIVND (reference sequence). Trimming removed 3 bases at V and 6 bases at J, with 11 bases between. The CDR3 sequence: CASSIRAPDGYTF. The CDR3 DNA sequence: TGTGCCAGTAGTATTAGGGCACCCGATGGCTACACCTTC.

This rearrangement joins TRBV7-8 to TRBJ1-1; 7 bases line up with TRBD1. This CDR3 comprises 15 residues. Trimming at V came to 7 bases and at J to 3 bases, leaving 11 bases not matched to a gene. Germline V gene lookup returns CDR1 SGHVS and CDR2 FQNEAQ. CDR3 loop: CASNPRGRGDTEAFF. CDR3 bases: TGTGCCAGCAACCCTAGGGGGCGGGGGGACACTGAAGCTTTCTTT.

In this sample, this clone turned up a few times. This chain links TRBV6-1 with TRBJ1-2, with a tentative D call TRBD1 (5 bases). V lost 6 bases and J lost 5, with 13 bases in between. The CDR3 is 13 residues long. Germline CDR1 and CDR2: MNHNS and SASEGT. The CDR3 sequence is CASSPFGGYGYTF. The CDR3 nucleotides read TGTGCCAGCAGCCCCTTTGGGGGTTATGGCTACACCTTC.

The chain combines TRBV7-9 with TRBJ1-2; 8 nucleotides align to TRBD1. The germline V gene encodes CDR1 SEHNR and CDR2 FQNEAQ (reference sequence). The CDR3 loop spans 17 amino acids. J was trimmed by 7 bases and V by 3 bases; bases with no gene match: 16. Here the CDR3 DNA reads TGTGCCAGCAGCTTTGGTTACACCGGACAGGGTGATTCTGGCTACACCTTC. It is translated as CASSFGYTGQGDSGYTF.

This sequence joins TRBV9 and TRBJ1-2, with D unclear. The CDR3 extends over 14 amino acids. V dropped 4 bases and J dropped 1 base, with 11 bases sitting between them. Germline loops: CDR1 SGDLS, CDR2 YYNGEE. The CDR3 region has the DNA TGTGCCAGCAGCCCGGTCTCGGGTAACTATGGCTACACCTTC. Amino acid sequence: CASSPVSGNYGYTF.

V is TRBV25-1 and J is TRBJ2-5, with TRBD2 matching over 8 bases. The germline V gene encodes CDR1 MGHDK and CDR2 SYGVNS. The CDR3 is made up of 18 amino acids. The V gene end was trimmed by 1 base and the J gene end by 5 bases; junction bases not matched to a gene: 15. The CDR3 bases are TGTGCCAGCAGTGAATTGAGCGGGAGAGGAGGTCTCGTGGAGACCCAGTACTTC. This encodes CASSELSGRGGLVETQYF.

This clone was counted once. The V call is TRBV30, the J call TRBJ2-1; TRBD1 matches 8 bases. Germline values: CDR1 GTSNPN, CDR2 SVGIG (reference sequence). The CDR3 covers 14 residues. The ends lost 2 bases at V and 3 bases at J; junction bases unmatched: 3. CDR3 DNA: TGTGCCTGGAGTAGGACAGGGTACTACAATGAGCAGTTCTTC. It encodes CAWSRTGYYNEQFF.

The chain couples TRBV11-2 to TRBJ2-4; TRBD1 agrees at 11 bases. The CDR3 loop spans 15 amino acids. After removal of 5 bases from V and 9 bases from J, the junction contained 9 bases not matched to a gene. Looked up from germline, CDR1 is SGHAT and CDR2 is FQNNGV. This CDR3 reads CASSHLGQGVGIQYF. CDR3 in DNA: TGTGCCAGCAGCCACCTGGGACAGGGGGTTGGCATTCAGTACTTC.

This clone came up a few times. The chain is built from TRBV28 and TRBJ2-7; D gene uncertain. This CDR3 is built from 11 residues. Germline CDR1 is MDHEN and CDR2 is SYDVKM. V was trimmed by 2 bases and J by 2 bases, leaving 1 base between them. CDR3 residues: CASSLTYEQYF. CDR3 sequence (DNA): TGTGCCAGCAGTTTAACCTACGAGCAGTACTTC.

The chain links TRBV6-1 to TRBJ2-3, with TRBD2 matching 11 bases. The CDR3 contains 15 residues. Germline V gives CDR1 MNHNS, CDR2 SASEGT. The V segment lost 0 bases and the J segment 5 bases; nucleotides outside the gene matches: 1. The CDR3 here is CASSEALAGGDTQYF. The DNA for the CDR3 is TGTGCCAGCAGTGAAGCTCTAGCGGGGGGAGATACGCAGTATTTT.

This clone was counted a few times. The same CDR3 arises from other DNA sequences in this sample as well. The chain is built from TRBV9 and TRBJ1-5; D perhaps matches TRBD1 (5 bases). Germline V gene sequence: CDR1 SGDLS, CDR2 YYNGEE. V was pared by 2 bases and J by 1 base, with 10 bases between. CDR3 length equals 15 residues. The CDR3 DNA reads TGTGCCAGCAGCGTGGGACGGGACAGCAATCAGCCCCAGCATTTT. Translating it yields CASSVGRDSNQPQHF.